This T cell receptor beta chain was found in a study of blood T cell repertoires in COVID-19. About the study: Samples taken during acute and convalescent COVID-19 were collected in the United States, Italy and Spain. Nucleic acid was either cDNA or gDNA, and it came from T cells, B-cell-depleted T cells, or PBMCs.

Across about two dozen US areas, participants ranged in age from about 18 to 90 years. Clinical history as reported by participants underpinned cohort assignment. TCRdb keeps only in-frame clones here, not all; method: immunoSEQ multiplex PCR. The sample gives just over 300,000 clones, around 90% of which show up once; around 4.5% is in the top ten. The CDR3 length is 14 residues. V was cut by 3 bases and J by 8 bases, with 16 bases left in between. Per the germline V gene, CDR1 is MDHEN and CDR2 is SYDVKM. The receptor was isolated from a woman aged 18-29 years with acute COVID-19. V usage is TRBV28 and J usage is TRBJ1-2; D might be TRBD1 (5 bases). The sequencing input was PBMCs or T cells enriched from blood (not recorded which). CDR3 protein: CASSLPRGRVGYTF. The DNA for the CDR3 is TGTGCCAGCAGTTTGCCCCGGGGGAGGGTCGGCTACACCTTC.